Given below is one T cell receptor (beta chain) in context. The CDR3 loop spans 16 amino acids. Unmatched junction bases numbered 14, after V lost 6 bases and J lost 6 bases. Germline CDR1 and CDR2: MDHEN and SYDVKM. Using immunoSEQ multiplex PCR, the repertoire was profiled, and TCRdb retains in-frame clones only, with some absent. The sample records under 700,000 clones, 75% to 85% being singletons. The record originates from a study of shared T cell receptors in the human thymus. The sample also formed part of further work on human thymus T cells. As that study records: Corrective cardiac surgery supplied the resected thymus tissue. Related research described strongly overlapping thymic repertoires in unrelated people.

Sequencing input: thymocytes. The J gene is TRBJ1-5, the V gene TRBV28, with 7 bases lining up with TRBD1. The sequence derives from a boy younger than two with a congenital heart defect. The CDR3: CASRTTGAWPAQPQHF. CDR3 nucleotides: TGTGCCAGCAGGACCACAGGGGCTTGGCCGGCTCAGCCCCAGCATTTT.